A selection of T cell receptor beta chains follows, all from one sample in a study of identical twins. TCRdb reprocessed the 5' RACE reads via MiXCR and lists one record per CDR3 protein. The repertoire has around 1.7 million distinct CDR3 sequences, more than 30% of them found once; the top ten carry approximately 0.29%. The sequencing input was cord blood. These receptors were obtained from a newborn girl in good health. CDR3s include the opening cysteine and the closing phenylalanine or tryptophan. A D gene is named only where the DNA matches it firmly. Rows may omit the clone size; those that give it use once, few, many or a size class.

V gene,J gene,clone size,CDR3 length,D gene,CDR3 DNA,CDR3 protein
TRBV4-2,TRBJ2-7,-,12,-,TGTGCCAGCAGCCAAGGGGCCAGGAAGCAGTACTTC,CASSQGARKQYF
TRBV10-2,TRBJ1-2,few,14,-,TGCGCCAGCAGTGATATAGGGCCGAACTATGGCTACACCTTC,CASSDIGPNYGYTF
TRBV2,TRBJ2-4,many,14,-,TGTGCCAGCAGGGCCACAGGACTCAAAAACATTCAGTACTTC,CASRATGLKNIQYF
TRBV5-1,TRBJ2-5,-,14,TRBD2,TGCGCCAGCAGCTTGCCGGGAGGGGTCAATGAGCAGTACTTC,CASSLPGGVNEQYF
TRBV12-3/TRBV12-4,TRBJ2-4,few,16,TRBD1,TGTGCCAGCAGTTTATTTGGGACAGGATATACGAACATTCAGTACTTC,CASSLFGTGYTNIQYF
TRBV20-1,TRBJ1-6,once,16,-,TGCAGTGCTAGACCGAACCGGGACGCTTATAATTCACCCCTCCACTTT,CSARPNRDAYNSPLHF
TRBV20-1,TRBJ2-7,few,13,TRBD2,TGCAGTGCTAGGACTAGCGGGATATGCGAGCAGTACTTC,CSARTSGICEQYF
TRBV12-5,TRBJ2-1,many,14,TRBD2,TGTGCTAGTAGCTCCTGGGGACTAGAAAGGGGGCAGTTCTTC,CASSSWGLERGQFF
TRBV7-9,TRBJ2-1,few,16,TRBD1,TGTGCCAGCAGCCTGGGACAGGGAAGGGGATACAATGAGCAGTTCTTC,CASSLGQGRGYNEQFF
TRBV5-1,TRBJ2-5,-,9,-,TGCGCCATACAAGAGACCCAGTACTTC,CAIQETQYF
TRBV20-1,TRBJ2-6,-,18,-,TGCAGTGCTCGATACCGTTACAGGGTCAACTCTGGGGCCAACGTCCTGACTTTC,CSARYRYRVNSGANVLTF
TRBV6-1,TRBJ2-1,few,13,-,TGTGCCAGCACCGGGAACTCCTACAATGAGCAGTTCTTC,CASTGNSYNEQFF
TRBV20-1,TRBJ2-7,few,14,-,TGCAGTGCTACCTTCGGGGGCAATTCCTACGAGCAGTACTTC,CSATFGGNSYEQYF
TRBV24-1,TRBJ1-1,few,14,-,TGTGCCACCAGTGACACTTCAGGGATAGCTGAAGCTTTCTTT,CATSDTSGIAEAFF
TRBV3-1,TRBJ2-3,many,14,-,TGTGCCAGCAGCCAAAGGGGCTTCACAGATACGCAGTATTTT,CASSQRGFTDTQYF
TRBV29-1,TRBJ1-1,-,13,-,TGCAGCGGTGAAGGACGGCCGAACACTGAGTCTTTCTTT,CSGEGRPNTESFF
TRBV6-1,TRBJ2-4,-,13,-,TGTGCCAGCAGTATTCGGACATCCTACGATCAGTACTTC,CASSIRTSYDQYF
TRBV10-3,TRBJ2-2,-,15,TRBD2,TGTGCCTCAGGGGCTAGCGGGAGGGCCACCGGGGAGCTGTTTTTT,CASGASGRATGELFF
TRBV7-8,TRBJ2-3,few,16,-,TGTGCCAGCAGTCCAGGGTCGTTGAGCAACACAGATACGCAGTATTTT,CASSPGSLSNTDTQYF
TRBV3-1,TRBJ2-7,-,16,TRBD2,TGTGCCAGCAGCCAAGATCCAGCGGGGAGCTCCTACGAGCAGTACTTC,CASSQDPAGSSYEQYF
TRBV28,TRBJ1-1,-,15,TRBD1,TGTGCCAGCAGTCCTGGACAGGCGGGGACCACTGAAGCTTTCTTT,CASSPGQAGTTEAFF
TRBV20-1,TRBJ1-2,-,14,-,TGCAGTGCTAGAGATCAGTATTCTAACTATGGCTACACCTTC,CSARDQYSNYGYTF
TRBV12-5,TRBJ2-7,many,11,-,TGTGCTAGTGGTGACAACTACGAGCAGTACTTC,CASGDNYEQYF
TRBV6-1,TRBJ2-5,few,14,TRBD1,TGTGCCAGCAGTGATCAGGGGGCATCGGGGACCCAGTACTTC,CASSDQGASGTQYF